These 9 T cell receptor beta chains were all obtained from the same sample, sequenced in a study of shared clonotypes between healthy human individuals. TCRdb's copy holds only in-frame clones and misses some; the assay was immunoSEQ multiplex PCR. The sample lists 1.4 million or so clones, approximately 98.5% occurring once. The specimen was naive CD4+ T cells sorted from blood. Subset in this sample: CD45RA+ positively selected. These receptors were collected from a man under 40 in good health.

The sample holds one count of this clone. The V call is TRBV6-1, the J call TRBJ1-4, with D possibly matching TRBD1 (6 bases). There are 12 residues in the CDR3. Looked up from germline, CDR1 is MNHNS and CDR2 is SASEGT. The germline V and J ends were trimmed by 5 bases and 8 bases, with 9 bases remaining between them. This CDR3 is CASSQGPEKLFF. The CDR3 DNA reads TGTGCCAGCAGTCAGGGGCCAGAAAAACTGTTTTTT.

DNA of the CDR3: TGTGCCAGCAGTGAATTAGGACAGGGTGGGGGCGAGCAGTACTTC. Amino acids: CASSELGQGGGEQYF. V gene TRBV6-1 combines with J gene TRBJ2-7, with 8 bases aligning to TRBD1. The J segment lost 6 bases and the V segment lost 2 bases, leaving 9 bases of the junction unmatched. Germline V gives CDR1 MNHNS, CDR2 SASEGT. This CDR3 is 15 amino acids long.

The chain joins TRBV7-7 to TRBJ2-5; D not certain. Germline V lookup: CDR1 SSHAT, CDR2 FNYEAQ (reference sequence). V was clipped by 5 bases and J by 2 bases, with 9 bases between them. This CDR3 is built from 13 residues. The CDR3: CASSAAAQETQYF. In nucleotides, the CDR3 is TGTGCCAGCAGCGCCGCCGCTCAAGAGACCCAGTACTTC. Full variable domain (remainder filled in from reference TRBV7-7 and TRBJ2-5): GAGVSQSPRYKVTKRGQDVTLRCDPISSHATLYWYQQALGQGPEFLTYFNYEAQPDKSGLPSDRFSAERPEGSISTLTIQRTEQRDSAMYRCASSAAAQETQYFGPGTRLLVL.

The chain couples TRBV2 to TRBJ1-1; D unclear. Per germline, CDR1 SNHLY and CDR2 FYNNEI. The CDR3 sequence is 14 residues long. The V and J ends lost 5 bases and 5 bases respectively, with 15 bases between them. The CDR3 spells CASSLGGGRTEAFF. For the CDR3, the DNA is TGTGCCAGCAGTCTAGGAGGAGGCCGGACTGAAGCTTTCTTT.

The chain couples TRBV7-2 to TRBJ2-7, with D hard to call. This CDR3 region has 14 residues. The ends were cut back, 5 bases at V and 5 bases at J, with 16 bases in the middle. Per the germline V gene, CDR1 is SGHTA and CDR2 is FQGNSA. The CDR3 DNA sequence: TGTGCCAGCAGCCTACGTTCTCAAGCGCACGAGCAGTACTTC. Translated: CASSLRSQAHEQYF.

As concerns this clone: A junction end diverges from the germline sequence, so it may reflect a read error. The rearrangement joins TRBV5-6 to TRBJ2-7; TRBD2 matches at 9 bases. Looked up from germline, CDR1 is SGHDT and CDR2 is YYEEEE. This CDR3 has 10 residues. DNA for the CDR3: TGTGCCCCTCTAGCGGGAAGACTACCCTTC. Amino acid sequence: CAPLAGRLPF.

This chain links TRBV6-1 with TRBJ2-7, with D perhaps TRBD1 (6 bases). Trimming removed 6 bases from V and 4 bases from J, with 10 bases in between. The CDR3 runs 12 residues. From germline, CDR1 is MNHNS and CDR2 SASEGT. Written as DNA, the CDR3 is TGTGCCAGCAGCTTGACAGGTTACGAGCAGTACTTC. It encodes CASSLTGYEQYF.

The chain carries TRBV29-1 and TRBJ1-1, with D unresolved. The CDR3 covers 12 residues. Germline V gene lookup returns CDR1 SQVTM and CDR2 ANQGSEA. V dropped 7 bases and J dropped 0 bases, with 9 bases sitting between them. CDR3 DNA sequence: TGCAGCGCTTGGGCGATGAACACTGAAGCTTTCTTT. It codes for CSAWAMNTEAFF.

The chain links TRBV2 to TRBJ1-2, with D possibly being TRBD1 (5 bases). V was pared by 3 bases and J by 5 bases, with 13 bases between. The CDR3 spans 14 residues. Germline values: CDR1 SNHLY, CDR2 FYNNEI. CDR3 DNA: TGTGCCAGCAGTGAGCGAGGGACGGCTTATGGCTACACCTTC. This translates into CASSERGTAYGYTF.